Following are 8 T cell receptor beta chains from one sample sequenced in a study of Tregs in tolerant kidney transplant recipients. TCRdb's table, derived via immunoSEQ multiplex PCR, lists solely in-frame clones and lacks some. In the table there are some 88,000 clones, 90% to 95% of which are singletons. The specimen was CD8+ T cells from blood. The origin of the receptors is a human donor in good health.

V is TRBV27 and J is TRBJ1-5; 9 bases are a match to TRBD1. This CDR3 has 18 residues. Germline lookup yields CDR1 MNHEY and CDR2 SMNVEV (reference sequence). J gave up 0 bases and V 2 bases, and 8 bases lay outside the gene matches. CDR3 protein: CASSLRGQGFNSNQPQHF. Written as DNA, the CDR3 is TGTGCCAGCAGTTTACGCGGACAGGGGTTTAATAGCAATCAGCCCCAGCATTTT.

The rearrangement links TRBV2 to TRBJ2-7; D ambiguous. The CDR3 is made up of 15 amino acids. V lost 2 bases to trimming and J lost 3 bases, with 14 bases between them. Germline CDR1 SNHLY, CDR2 FYNNEI. CDR3 coding DNA: TGTGCCAGCAGTGAACATCGAGACGGTTACTACGAGCAGTACTTC. It codes for CASSEHRDGYYEQYF.

This clone was observed a few times. The rearrangement links TRBV6-5 to TRBJ1-6; TRBD1 might be the D (6 bases). Germline V CDR1 and CDR2: MNHEY, SVGAGI. CDR3 length: 14 residues. The V gene lost 7 bases and the J gene lost 4 bases, with 11 bases spanning the gap. The CDR3 DNA reads as TGTGCCAGCACCCTAGGGGGATATAATTCACCCCTCCACTTT. Residues: CASTLGGYNSPLHF.

This rearrangement joins TRBV19 to TRBJ2-2; D is ambiguous. Trimming pared 2 bases from V and 6 bases from J, leaving 10 bases between. The CDR3 length is 14 residues. The germline V gene has CDR1 LNHDA and CDR2 SQIVND (reference sequence). CDR3 sequence reads: CASSIFSVAGELFF. The CDR3 bases are TGTGCCAGTAGTATATTTTCTGTGGCCGGGGAGCTGTTTTTT.

The chain links TRBV5-4 to TRBJ2-7; D not certain. Germline V gives CDR1 SGHNT, CDR2 YYREEE (reference sequence). There are 15 residues in the CDR3. V gave up 7 bases and J gave up 0 bases, with 17 bases separating them. CDR3 protein: CASGSWPPPSYEQYF. CDR3 coding DNA: TGTGCCAGCGGGTCATGGCCTCCTCCCTCCTACGAGCAGTACTTC.

The CDR3 nucleotides read TGTGCCAGCAGCGTCGGCAGGGGGCGGGACGAAAAACTGTTTTTT. Encoded protein: CASSVGRGRDEKLFF. This chain links TRBV9 with TRBJ1-4; TRBD1 agrees at 8 bases. Unmatched junction bases numbered 8, after V lost 2 bases and J lost 8 bases. The V gene's germline CDR1 is SGDLS and CDR2 YYNGEE. This CDR3 has 15 amino acids.

A few counts support this clone. CDR3 nucleotide sequence: TGTGCCAGCAGTTACTCGGACAACTCCTACGAGCAGTACTTC. Protein product: CASSYSDNSYEQYF. J is TRBJ2-7 and V is TRBV6-5, with a weak D call TRBD1 (5 bases). There are 14 residues in the CDR3. Trimming cost V 0 bases and J 0 bases, with 6 bases left between them. Germline loops: CDR1 MNHEY, CDR2 SVGAGI.

The gene calls are TRBV6-1 and TRBJ2-5; tentative D call: TRBD1 (6 bases). Trimming shortened V by 0 bases and J by 5 bases, and 16 bases separated the two germline ends. The CDR3 is made up of 16 amino acids. Looked up from germline, CDR1 is MNHNS and CDR2 is SASEGT. Here the CDR3 DNA reads TGTGCCAGCAGTGAAGCGGGGGCAGGAGGTCCTGAGACCCAGTACTTC. It specifies CASSEAGAGGPETQYF.